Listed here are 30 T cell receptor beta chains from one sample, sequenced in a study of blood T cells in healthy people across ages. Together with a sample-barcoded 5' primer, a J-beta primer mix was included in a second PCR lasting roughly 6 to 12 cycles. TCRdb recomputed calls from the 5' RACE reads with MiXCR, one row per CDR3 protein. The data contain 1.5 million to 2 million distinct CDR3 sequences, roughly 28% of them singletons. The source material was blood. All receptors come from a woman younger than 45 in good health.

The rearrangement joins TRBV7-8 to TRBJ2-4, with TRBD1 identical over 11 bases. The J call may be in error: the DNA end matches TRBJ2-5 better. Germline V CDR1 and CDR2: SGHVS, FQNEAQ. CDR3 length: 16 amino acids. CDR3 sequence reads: CASSLGVGQGAETQYF. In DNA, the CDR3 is TGTGCCAGCAGCTTAGGGGTAGGACAGGGGGCAGAGACCCAGTACTTC.

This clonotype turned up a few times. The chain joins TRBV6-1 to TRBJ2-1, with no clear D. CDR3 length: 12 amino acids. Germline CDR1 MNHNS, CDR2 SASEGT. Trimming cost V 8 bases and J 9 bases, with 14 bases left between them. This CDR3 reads CASRHPNGEQFF. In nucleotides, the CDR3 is TGTGCCAGCCGCCACCCGAACGGTGAGCAGTTCTTC.

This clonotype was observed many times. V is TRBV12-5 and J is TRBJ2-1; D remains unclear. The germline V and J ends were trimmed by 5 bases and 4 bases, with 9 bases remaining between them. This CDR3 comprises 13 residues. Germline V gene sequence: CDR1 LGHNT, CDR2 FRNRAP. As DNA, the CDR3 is TGTGCTAGTGGTGAACCCCCGTACAATGAGCAGTTCTTC. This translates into CASGEPPYNEQFF.

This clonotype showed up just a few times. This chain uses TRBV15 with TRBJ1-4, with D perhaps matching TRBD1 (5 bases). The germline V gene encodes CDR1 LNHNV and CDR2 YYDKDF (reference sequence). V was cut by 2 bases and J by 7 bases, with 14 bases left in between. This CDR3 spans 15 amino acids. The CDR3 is CATSRKGEVGEKLFF. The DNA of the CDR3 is TGTGCCACCAGCAGAAAAGGGGAAGTTGGTGAAAAACTGTTTTTT.

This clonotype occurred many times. The CDR3: CASSSRQGAEKLFF. The DNA for the CDR3 is TGTGCCAGCAGCTCAAGACAGGGAGCTGAAAAACTGTTTTTT. V and J are TRBV7-2 and TRBJ1-4; TRBD1 aligns across 7 bases. V shed 4 bases and J 7 bases; nucleotides not matched to a gene: 6. The V gene's germline CDR1 is SGHTA and CDR2 FQGNSA. The CDR3 loop spans 14 amino acids.

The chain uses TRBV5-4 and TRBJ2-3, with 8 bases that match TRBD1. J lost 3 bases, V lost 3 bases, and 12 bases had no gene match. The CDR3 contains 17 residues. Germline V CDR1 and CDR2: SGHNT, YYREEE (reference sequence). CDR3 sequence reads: CASSSVARQGATDTQYF. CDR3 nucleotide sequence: TGTGCCAGCAGCTCCGTGGCCCGGCAGGGGGCAACAGATACGCAGTATTTT.

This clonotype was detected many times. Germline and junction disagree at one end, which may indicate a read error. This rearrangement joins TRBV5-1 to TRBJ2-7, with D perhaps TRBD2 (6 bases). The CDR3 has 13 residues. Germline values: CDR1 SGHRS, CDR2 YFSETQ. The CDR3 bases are TGTGCCAGCAGCTCGGGGACTGGTTACGAGCAGTACTTC. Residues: CASSSGTGYEQYF.

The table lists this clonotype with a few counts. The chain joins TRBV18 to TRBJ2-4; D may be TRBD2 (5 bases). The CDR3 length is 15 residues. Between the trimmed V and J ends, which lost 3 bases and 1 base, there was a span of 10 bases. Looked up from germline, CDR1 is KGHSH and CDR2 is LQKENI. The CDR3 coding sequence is TGTGCCAGCTCACCGGTGGAGGCCGCCAAAAACATTCAGTACTTC. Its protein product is CASSPVEAAKNIQYF.

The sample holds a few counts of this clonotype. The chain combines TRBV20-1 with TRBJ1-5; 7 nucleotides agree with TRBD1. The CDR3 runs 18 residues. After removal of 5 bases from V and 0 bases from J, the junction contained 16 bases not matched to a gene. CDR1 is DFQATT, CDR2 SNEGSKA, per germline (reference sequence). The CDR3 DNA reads TGCAGTGCTTCTCACGGACAGGATCGATTCTATAGCAATCAGCCCCAGCATTTT. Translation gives CSASHGQDRFYSNQPQHF.

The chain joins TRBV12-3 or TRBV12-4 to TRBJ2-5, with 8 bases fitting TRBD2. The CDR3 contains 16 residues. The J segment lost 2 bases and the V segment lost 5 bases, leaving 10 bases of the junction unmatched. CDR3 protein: CASSRGGTGGQETQYF. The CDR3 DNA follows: TGTGCCAGCAGTCGGGGCGGGACGGGGGGGCAAGAGACCCAGTACTTC.

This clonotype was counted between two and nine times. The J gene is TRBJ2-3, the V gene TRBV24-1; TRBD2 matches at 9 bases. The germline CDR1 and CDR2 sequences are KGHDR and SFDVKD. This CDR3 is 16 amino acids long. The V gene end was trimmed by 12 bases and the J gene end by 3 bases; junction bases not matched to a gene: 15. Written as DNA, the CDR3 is TGTGCCGCGACCACGTGGCGGGAGGGCCTGACAGATACGCAGTATTTT. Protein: CAATTWREGLTDTQYF.

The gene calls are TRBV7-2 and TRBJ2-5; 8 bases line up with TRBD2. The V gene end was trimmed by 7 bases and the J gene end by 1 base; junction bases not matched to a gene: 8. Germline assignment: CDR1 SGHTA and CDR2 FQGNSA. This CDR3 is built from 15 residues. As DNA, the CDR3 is TGTGCCAGCACATACTCCCTAGCGGGCCAAGAGACCCAGTACTTC. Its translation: CASTYSLAGQETQYF. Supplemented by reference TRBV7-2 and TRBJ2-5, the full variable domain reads GAGVSQSPSNKVTEKGKDVELRCDPISGHTALYWYRQSLGQGLEFLIYFQGNSAPDKSGLPSDRFSAERTGGSVSTLTIQRTQQEDSAVYLCASTYSLAGQETQYFGPGTRLLVL.

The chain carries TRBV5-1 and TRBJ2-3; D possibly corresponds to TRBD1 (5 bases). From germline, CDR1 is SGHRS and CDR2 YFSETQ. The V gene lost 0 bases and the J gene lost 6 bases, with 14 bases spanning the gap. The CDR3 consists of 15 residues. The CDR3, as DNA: TGCGCCAGCAGCTTGGATCCGGGCGACAGCGATACGCAGTATTTT. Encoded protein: CASSLDPGDSDTQYF.

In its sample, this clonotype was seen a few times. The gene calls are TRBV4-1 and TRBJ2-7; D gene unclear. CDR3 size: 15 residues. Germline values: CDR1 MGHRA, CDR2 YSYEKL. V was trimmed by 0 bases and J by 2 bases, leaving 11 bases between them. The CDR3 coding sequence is TGCGCCAGCAGCCAAGAGGTAAGGGCCACCTACGAGCAGTACTTC. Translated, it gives CASSQEVRATYEQYF.

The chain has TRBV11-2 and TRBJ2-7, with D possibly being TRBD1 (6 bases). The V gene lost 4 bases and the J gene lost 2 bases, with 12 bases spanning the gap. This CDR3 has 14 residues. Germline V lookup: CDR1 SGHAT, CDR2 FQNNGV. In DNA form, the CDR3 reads TGTGCCAGCAGCTCCTGGACAGAGACCTACGAGCAGTACTTC. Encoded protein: CASSSWTETYEQYF.

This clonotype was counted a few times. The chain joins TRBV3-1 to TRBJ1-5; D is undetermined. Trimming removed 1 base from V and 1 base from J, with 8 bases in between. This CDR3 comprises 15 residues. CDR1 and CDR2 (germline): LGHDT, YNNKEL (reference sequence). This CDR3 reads CASSQGAKSNQPQHF. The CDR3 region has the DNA TGTGCCAGCAGCCAAGGTGCGAAGAGCAATCAGCCCCAGCATTTT.

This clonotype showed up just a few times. The CDR3 is CASSVDPAYGYTF. The CDR3 nucleotides read TGTGCCAGCAGCGTGGACCCGGCCTATGGCTACACCTTC. The chain combines TRBV9 with TRBJ1-2; unclear D gene. Looked up from germline, CDR1 is SGDLS and CDR2 is YYNGEE. The V end lost 2 bases, the J end lost 4 bases, and 9 bases lay between the germline ends. The CDR3 has 13 residues. Looking up the rest from reference TRBV9 and TRBJ1-2 gives the full variable domain: DSGVTQTPKHLITATGQRVTLRCSPRSGDLSVYWYQQSLDQGLQFLIQYYNGEERAKGNILERFSAQQFPDLHSELNLSSLELGDSALYFCASSVDPAYGYTFGSGTRLTVV.

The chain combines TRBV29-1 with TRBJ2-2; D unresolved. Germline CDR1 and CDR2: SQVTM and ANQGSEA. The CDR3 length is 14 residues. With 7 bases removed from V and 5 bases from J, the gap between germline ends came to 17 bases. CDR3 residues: CSARKLSSTGELFF. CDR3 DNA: TGCAGCGCCAGAAAACTCAGCTCGACCGGGGAGCTGTTTTTT.

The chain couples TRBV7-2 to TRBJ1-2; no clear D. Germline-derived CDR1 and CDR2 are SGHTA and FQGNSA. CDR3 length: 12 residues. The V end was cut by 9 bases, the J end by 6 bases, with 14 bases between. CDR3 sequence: CASTGQINGYTF. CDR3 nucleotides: TGTGCCAGTACCGGGCAGATCAATGGCTACACCTTC. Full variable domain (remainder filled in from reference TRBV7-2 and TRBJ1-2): GAGVSQSPSNKVTEKGKDVELRCDPISGHTALYWYRQSLGQGLEFLIYFQGNSAPDKSGLPSDRFSAERTGGSVSTLTIQRTQQEDSAVYLCASTGQINGYTFGSGTRLTVV.

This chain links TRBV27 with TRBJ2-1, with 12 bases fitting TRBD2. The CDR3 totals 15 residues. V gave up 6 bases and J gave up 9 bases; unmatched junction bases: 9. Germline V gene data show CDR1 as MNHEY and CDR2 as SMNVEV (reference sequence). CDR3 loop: CASSSSGGGSGEQFF. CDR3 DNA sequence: TGTGCCAGCAGCTCTAGCGGGGGGGGATCCGGTGAGCAGTTCTTC.

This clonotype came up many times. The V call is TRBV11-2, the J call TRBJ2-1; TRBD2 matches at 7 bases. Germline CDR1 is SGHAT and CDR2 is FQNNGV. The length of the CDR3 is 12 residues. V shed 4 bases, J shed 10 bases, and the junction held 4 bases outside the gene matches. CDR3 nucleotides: TGTGCCAGCAGCTCCTCTAGCGGAGAGCAGTTCTTC. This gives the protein CASSSSSGEQFF. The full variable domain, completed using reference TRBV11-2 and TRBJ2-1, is EAGVAQSPRYKIIEKRQSVAFWCNPISGHATLYWYQQILGQGPKLLIQFQNNGVVDDSQLPKDRFSAERLKGVDSTLKIQPAKLEDSAVYLCASSSSSGEQFFGPGTRLTVL.

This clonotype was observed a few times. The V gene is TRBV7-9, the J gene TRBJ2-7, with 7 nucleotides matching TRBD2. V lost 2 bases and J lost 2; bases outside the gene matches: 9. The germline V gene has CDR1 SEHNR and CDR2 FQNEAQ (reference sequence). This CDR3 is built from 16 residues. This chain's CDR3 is CASSLSGGGGAYEQYF. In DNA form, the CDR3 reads TGTGCCAGCAGCTTATCCGGCGGGGGAGGGGCCTACGAGCAGTACTTC.

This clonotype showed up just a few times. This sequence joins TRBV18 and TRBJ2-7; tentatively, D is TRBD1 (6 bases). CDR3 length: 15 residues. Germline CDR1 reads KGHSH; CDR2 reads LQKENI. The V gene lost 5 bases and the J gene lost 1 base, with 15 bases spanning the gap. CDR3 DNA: TGTGCCAGCTCAAATATCGGACAGCATTCCTACGAGCAGTACTTC. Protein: CASSNIGQHSYEQYF.

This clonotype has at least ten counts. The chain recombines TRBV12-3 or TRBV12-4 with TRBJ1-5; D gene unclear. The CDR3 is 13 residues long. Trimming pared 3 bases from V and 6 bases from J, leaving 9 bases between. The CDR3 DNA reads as TGTGCCAGCAGTTTCTCGGGAACTCAGCCCCAGCATTTT. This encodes CASSFSGTQPQHF.

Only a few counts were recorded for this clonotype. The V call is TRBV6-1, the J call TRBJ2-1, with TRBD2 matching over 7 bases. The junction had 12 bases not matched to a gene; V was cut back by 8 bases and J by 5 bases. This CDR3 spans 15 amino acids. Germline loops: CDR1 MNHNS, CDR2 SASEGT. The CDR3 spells CASRRSGEINNEQFF. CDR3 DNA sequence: TGTGCCAGCCGTCGAAGCGGGGAGATTAACAATGAGCAGTTCTTC.

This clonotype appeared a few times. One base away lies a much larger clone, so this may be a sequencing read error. CDR3 in DNA: TGCGCCAGCATGGACGCGGGGGGGTACGAGCAGTACTTC. Amino acids: CASMDAGGYEQYF. The chain joins TRBV10-2 to TRBJ2-7; 9 positions match TRBD2. V dropped 7 bases and J dropped 4; count of bases not matched to a gene: 5. Germline values: CDR1 WSHSY, CDR2 SAAADI. This CDR3 has 13 amino acids.

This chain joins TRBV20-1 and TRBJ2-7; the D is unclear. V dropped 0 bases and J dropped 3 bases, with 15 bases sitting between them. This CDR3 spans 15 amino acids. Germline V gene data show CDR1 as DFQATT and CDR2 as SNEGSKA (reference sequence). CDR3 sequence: CSARDIGRNYYEQYF. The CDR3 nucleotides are TGCAGTGCTAGAGATATAGGACGGAATTACTACGAGCAGTACTTC.

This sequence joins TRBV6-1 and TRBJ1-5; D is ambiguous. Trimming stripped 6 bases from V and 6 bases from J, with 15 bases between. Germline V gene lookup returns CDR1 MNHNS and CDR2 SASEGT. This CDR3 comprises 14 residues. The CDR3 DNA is TGTGCCAGCAGCAACCAGTGGTCGGCTCAGCCCCAGCATTTT. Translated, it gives CASSNQWSAQPQHF.

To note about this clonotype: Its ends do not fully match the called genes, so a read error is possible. CDR3 DNA: TGTGCCAGCAGTACGTGGACTAGCGGTTACAATGAACAGTTCTTC. Translation gives CASSTWTSGYNEQFF. The V call is TRBV6-2 or TRBV6-3, the J call TRBJ2-1; 10 positions agree with TRBD2. This CDR3 spans 15 amino acids. Germline loops: CDR1 MNHEY, CDR2 SVGEGT.

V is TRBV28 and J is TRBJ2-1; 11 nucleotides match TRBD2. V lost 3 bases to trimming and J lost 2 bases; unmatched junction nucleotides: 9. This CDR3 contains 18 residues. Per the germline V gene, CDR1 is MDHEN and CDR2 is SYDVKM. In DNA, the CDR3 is TGTGCCAGCAGTTTGCTGAGTAGTAGCGGGGGGGCCTACAATGAGCAGTTCTTC. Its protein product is CASSLLSSSGGAYNEQFF.